The rows below give T cell receptor beta chains drawn from one sample of a study of vaccination and CD4 T cells after COVID-19. These receptors have no identified antigens. Each CDR3 protein is one row after TCRdb ran MiXCR on the PCR reads. In the table there are approximately 10,000 distinct CDR3 sequences, 50% to 65% of which are singletons. Sequencing was performed on CD4+ T cells from blood, cultured in vitro. Receptors were obtained from a human donor who had recovered from COVID-19. Both conserved end residues are part of each CDR3. A D gene is named only where the DNA matches it firmly. A clone size is listed for some rows: how often the clone was seen (once, few, many), or a class if it is expanded.

d_gene	v_gene	abundance	j_gene	CDR3aa	CDR3nt
.	TRBV6-1	.	TRBJ1-2	CASSERTGYTF	TGTGCCAGCAGTGAAAGGACCGGCTACACCTTC
.	TRBV6-1	few	TRBJ2-5	CASSEVDPETQYF	TGTGCCAGCAGTGAAGTAGATCCAGAGACCCAGTACTTC
.	TRBV30	.	TRBJ1-6	CAWSRSGASPPLHF	TGTGCCTGGAGTCGTTCAGGGGCTAGTCCACCCCTCCACTTT
.	TRBV30	.	TRBJ2-7	CAWSNGHEQYF	TGTGCCTGGTCTAACGGGCACGAGCAGTACTTC
TRBD1	TRBV12-3/TRBV12-4	.	TRBJ1-2	CASSYDRGHGYTF	TGTGCCAGCAGCTACGACAGGGGGCATGGCTACACCTTC
TRBD1	TRBV6-1	.	TRBJ2-3	CASSEVRTGTTDTQYF	TGTGCCAGCAGTGAAGTTCGGACAGGGACCACAGATACGCAGTATTTT
.	TRBV11-2	.	TRBJ1-3	CASQTRPGNTIYF	TGTGCCAGCCAGACAAGGCCTGGAAACACCATATATTTT
.	TRBV30	.	TRBJ1-1	CAWSHVRNTEAFF	TGTGCCTGGAGCCATGTTAGAAACACTGAAGCTTTCTTT
.	TRBV11-3	.	TRBJ2-5	CASSPLAWETQYF	TGTGCCAGCAGCCCCCTAGCGTGGGAGACCCAGTACTTC
.	TRBV7-9	once	TRBJ2-5	CASKRDTGETQYF	TGTGCCAGCAAGAGGGACACTGGGGAGACCCAGTACTTC
.	TRBV27	.	TRBJ1-5	CASSLSYSNQPQHF	TGTGCCAGCAGTTTATCGTATAGCAATCAGCCCCAGCATTTT
.	TRBV4-1	few	TRBJ2-1	CASSQVGVGEQFF	TGCGCCAGCAGCCAAGTAGGGGTCGGGGAGCAGTTCTTC
TRBD1	TRBV12-3/TRBV12-4	large	TRBJ2-1	CASSSSGGRSYNEQFF	TGTGCCAGCAGTTCCTCAGGGGGTAGATCCTACAATGAGCAGTTCTTC
TRBD1	TRBV18	.	TRBJ1-1	CASSPRDRGRGSEAFF	TGTGCCAGCTCACCTCGGGACAGGGGTAGGGGATCTGAAGCTTTCTTT
.	TRBV6-1	.	TRBJ2-4	CASSETPGSKNIQYF	TGTGCCAGCAGTGAGACACCCGGGTCCAAAAACATTCAGTACTTC
TRBD2	TRBV20-1	.	TRBJ2-1	CSASHGGGAENEQFF	TGCAGTGCTAGTCACGGCGGGGGGGCCGAAAATGAGCAGTTCTTC
.	TRBV6-1	.	TRBJ1-4	CASSPGPNEKLFF	TGTGCCAGCAGTCCGGGGCCGAATGAAAAACTGTTTTTT
.	TRBV30	few	TRBJ1-2	CAWKERGWHGYTF	TGTGCCTGGAAGGAAAGGGGATGGCATGGCTACACCTTC
.	TRBV7-2	few	TRBJ2-2	CASSQMTRTGELFF	TGTGCCAGCAGCCAGATGACCCGGACCGGGGAGCTGTTTTTT
.	TRBV12-3/TRBV12-4	few	TRBJ1-2	CASSANEASYGYTF	TGTGCCAGCAGCGCAAACGAAGCTAGCTATGGCTACACCTTC
.	TRBV27	.	TRBJ1-1	CASKKYLGENTEAFF	TGTGCCAGCAAAAAATACTTGGGGGAGAACACTGAAGCTTTCTTT
.	TRBV7-9	.	TRBJ1-1	CASSFWTEYTEAFF	TGTGCCAGCAGCTTTTGGACAGAGTACACTGAAGCTTTCTTT
TRBD2	TRBV25-1	.	TRBJ2-3	CASSESGLAGVTDTQYF	TGTGCCAGCAGTGAATCCGGACTAGCGGGGGTCACAGATACGCAGTATTTT
.	TRBV20-1	few	TRBJ1-6	CSARVQGQTYNSPLHF	TGCAGTGCTAGGGTCCAGGGGCAAACTTATAATTCACCCCTCCACTTT
TRBD1	TRBV6-2/TRBV6-3	.	TRBJ1-1	CASRRPGTANTEAFF	TGTGCCAGCAGGCGCCCCGGGACAGCGAACACTGAAGCTTTCTTT
.	TRBV7-2	.	TRBJ2-1	CASSQARRGRNEQFF	TGTGCCAGCAGCCAGGCAAGACGGGGGCGCAATGAGCAGTTCTTC
TRBD1	TRBV6-1	.	TRBJ1-4	CASSPQGTATTNEKLFF	TGTGCCAGCAGTCCCCAAGGGACAGCGACAACTAATGAAAAACTGTTTTTT
.	TRBV2	.	TRBJ1-6	CASSERSGSSPLHF	TGTGCCAGCAGTGAAAGATCAGGGTCTTCACCCCTCCACTTT
.	TRBV5-1	.	TRBJ2-2	CASSLGSSNTGELFF	TGCGCCAGCAGCTTGGGTAGCTCGAACACCGGGGAGCTGTTTTTT
.	TRBV30	.	TRBJ1-5	CAAAGSGTQPQHF	TGTGCCGCTGCGGGTTCGGGTACTCAGCCCCAGCATTTT
.	TRBV6-1	.	TRBJ2-4	CASSELIDRKNIQYF	TGTGCCAGCAGTGAATTGATTGACAGAAAAAACATTCAGTACTTC
.	TRBV19	.	TRBJ1-5	CASSSPGRYNQPQHF	TGTGCCAGTAGCTCCCCCGGGCGGTATAATCAGCCCCAGCATTTT
.	TRBV12-3/TRBV12-4	.	TRBJ2-6	CASSPGGGDGANVLTF	TGTGCCAGCAGCCCCGGAGGGGGCGATGGGGCCAACGTCCTGACTTTC
.	TRBV6-1	.	TRBJ1-5	CASPRVGLGQTCYSNQPQHF	TGTGCCAGCCCCAGGGTGGGGCTAGGACAGACCTGTTATAGCAATCAGCCCCAGCATTTT
.	TRBV14	few	TRBJ1-2	CASSQGFRVTF	TGTGCCAGCAGCCAAGGGTTCCGGGTGACCTTC
TRBD2	TRBV6-1	large	TRBJ2-1	CASSDWGGQFF	TGTGCCAGCAGTGATTGGGGGGGGCAGTTCTTC
TRBD1	TRBV20-1	few	TRBJ1-5	CSALKLTGGNQPQHF	TGCAGTGCTCTTAAGCTGACAGGGGGCAATCAGCCCCAGCATTTT
.	TRBV19	.	TRBJ2-6	CASSIDRVRANVLTF	TGTGCCAGTAGTATAGATCGTGTCAGGGCCAACGTCCTGACTTTC
.	TRBV5-1	medium-sized	TRBJ2-7	CASSSQGFEQYF	TGCGCCAGCAGCAGTCAGGGATTCGAGCAGTACTTC
.	TRBV10-1	.	TRBJ1-1	CASSATVNTEAFF	TGCGCCAGCAGCGCCACAGTGAACACTGAAGCTTTCTTT
.	TRBV5-4	few	TRBJ1-1	CASRYPGTDTEAFF	TGTGCCAGCAGGTACCCGGGGACGGACACTGAAGCTTTCTTT
.	TRBV6-5	.	TRBJ1-1	CASSYTVLGTEAFF	TGTGCCAGCAGTTACACAGTTTTAGGCACTGAAGCTTTCTTT
TRBD1	TRBV27	.	TRBJ1-4	CASSPGGTGYEKLFF	TGTGCCAGCAGTCCCGGCGGGACAGGGTATGAAAAACTGTTTTTT
.	TRBV6-2/TRBV6-3	few	TRBJ2-7	CASGGDTYEQYF	TGTGCCAGCGGGGGCGATACCTACGAGCAGTACTTC
.	TRBV6-1	.	TRBJ1-6	CASRPQANSPLHF	TGTGCCAGCAGGCCCCAGGCAAATTCACCCCTCCACTTT
.	TRBV18	.	TRBJ2-2	CASSPGTVNTGELFF	TGTGCCAGCTCACCCGGAACGGTGAACACCGGGGAGCTGTTTTTT
.	TRBV11-2	few	TRBJ1-2	CASSLDYYGYTF	TGTGCCAGCAGCTTAGATTACTATGGCTACACCTTC
TRBD2	TRBV4-1	medium-sized	TRBJ2-1	CASSQLSGASYNEQFF	TGCGCCAGCAGCCAACTTAGCGGGGCCTCCTACAATGAGCAGTTCTTC
.	TRBV5-4	.	TRBJ2-5	CASSLSLKETQYF	TGTGCCAGCAGCTTGTCGTTAAAAGAGACCCAGTACTTC
TRBD1	TRBV3-1	.	TRBJ1-1	CASSLGTGGELGTEAFF	TGTGCCAGCAGCCTCGGGACAGGGGGCGAACTGGGCACTGAAGCTTTCTTT
.	TRBV11-3	.	TRBJ2-1	CASSLEGLLNEQFF	TGTGCCAGCAGCTTAGAGGGTCTTCTCAATGAGCAGTTCTTC
TRBD1	TRBV6-1	.	TRBJ1-4	CATKTGEVTNEKLFF	TGTGCCACTAAGACAGGGGAAGTAACTAATGAAAAACTGTTTTTT
TRBD1	TRBV6-1	.	TRBJ1-3	CASSRVGTELSGNTIYF	TGTGCCAGCAGTAGGGTGGGGACAGAACTCTCTGGAAACACCATATATTTT
TRBD2	TRBV5-4	.	TRBJ2-3	CASSSLLAGPSTDTQYF	TGTGCCAGCAGCTCCCTCTTAGCGGGGCCTAGCACAGATACGCAGTATTTT
.	TRBV19	.	TRBJ2-7	CASSGLGGTHEQYF	TGTGCCAGTAGTGGCCTAGGGGGGACCCACGAGCAGTACTTC
.	TRBV4-1	.	TRBJ1-5	CASSQEVLQGGNQPQHF	TGCGCCAGCAGCCAAGAAGTACTACAGGGAGGTAATCAGCCCCAGCATTTT
TRBD1	TRBV2	.	TRBJ1-1	CASSESRGRGNTEAFF	TGTGCCAGCAGTGAGTCCAGGGGGCGAGGAAACACTGAAGCTTTCTTT
TRBD2	TRBV5-1	.	TRBJ2-3	CASSLGLAESTDTQYF	TGCGCCAGCAGCTTGGGACTAGCGGAAAGCACAGATACGCAGTATTTT